This T cell receptor beta chain comes out of a study of Ad26.COV2.S vaccination and SARS-CoV-2 variants. Study-level information: The trial was COV1001 and the donor's arm was Ad26.COV2.S. Each vaccinee took Ad26.COV2.S intramuscularly, once or twice 56 days apart.

General study findings and limits: Considerable breadth of spike-specific CD8+ and CD4+ T cell responses has reportedly been documented following vaccination. Spike-specific TCR breadth ran higher among vaccine recipients than placebo recipients.

Only in-frame clones appear in the TCRdb table, and some are missing; sequencing was by immunoSEQ multiplex PCR. Of fewer than 900,000 clones in the sample, around 90% were seen once. A word on this clone: The antigen remains undetermined.

The CDR3 is made up of 13 amino acids. CDR1 is MNHEY, CDR2 SVGAGI, per germline. V lost 7 bases to trimming and J lost 2 bases, with 9 bases between them. Stated treatment: 19 received Ad26.COV2.S at low or high dose, single or two shots; a few received placebo; per-sample allocation not given. Day 63 following the first vaccine or placebo injection was when the samples were taken. This receptor was identified in a person aged 18-60 years who received the Ad26.COV2.S COVID-19 vaccine or a placebo. J is TRBJ1-3 and V is TRBV6-5; no clear D gene. The input for sequencing was peripheral blood, taken in a trial of Ad26.COV2.S vaccine versus placebo. CDR3 in amino acids: CASMVETGNTIYF. For the CDR3, the DNA is TGTGCCAGCATGGTCGAAACTGGAAACACCATATATTTT.